Listed here is a single T cell receptor beta chain. The CDR3 has 13 amino acids. V lost 4 bases and J 6 bases, leaving 10 bases between the germline ends. Germline values: CDR1 SGHAT, CDR2 FQNNGV. The protocol was immunoSEQ multiplex PCR, while the TCRdb copy is restricted to in-frame clones and leaves out a portion. The data show approximately 70,000 clones, about 85% seen once. The sample comes from a study of OX40 agonist ivuxolimab in advanced cancers. This chain links TRBV11-2 with TRBJ2-1; possibly TRBD1 for D (6 bases). The sample in question was CD4+ or CD8+ T cells sorted from blood, obtained in a trial of the OX40 agonist ivuxolimab. The TCR sequence derives from an adult with an advanced solid tumor such as melanoma, head and neck, liver or kidney cancer. The CDR3 DNA sequence: TGTGCCAGCAGCTATATCAGGGGCAATGAGCAGTTCTTC. It codes for CASSYIRGNEQFF.